A single sample is the source of the 8 T cell receptor beta chains below, sequenced in a study of siplizumab effects on memory and regulatory T cells. The repertoire was sequenced with immunoSEQ multiplex PCR; TCRdb's copy has only in-frame clones and lacks some. Counted here are about 50,000 clones, roughly nine tenths occurring once; the ten biggest clones make up less than 0.35%. The sample taken for sequencing was naive CD8+ T cells sorted from blood. The receptors come from a human donor in good health.

This chain joins TRBV10-3 and TRBJ1-2; the D is unclear. Trimming left V 1 base short and J 8 bases short, with 8 bases between. Germline CDR1 reads ENHRY; CDR2 reads SYGVKD. The CDR3 covers 12 residues. The CDR3: CAISEWLGGYTF. CDR3 DNA sequence: TGTGCCATCAGTGAGTGGCTCGGGGGCTACACCTTC.

This clone was recorded once. The V gene is TRBV5-4, the J gene TRBJ2-5; D unresolved. V lost 2 bases, J lost 3 bases, and 17 bases lay in between. Germline CDR1 SGHNT, CDR2 YYREEE (reference sequence). CDR3 length: 16 amino acids. The CDR3 here is CASSLREQNWEETQYF. CDR3 bases: TGTGCCAGCAGCTTAAGAGAGCAAAATTGGGAAGAGACCCAGTACTTC.

The chain links TRBV6-5 to TRBJ2-7, with 8 bases fitting TRBD1. Losses at the gene ends were 7 bases for V and 2 bases for J; bases not matched to a gene: 10. Germline V gene data show CDR1 as MNHEY and CDR2 as SVGAGI. The CDR3 consists of 15 residues. CDR3 bases: TGTGCCAGCACTTTATCCGGGACAGGACCCTACGAGCAGTACTTC. Amino acids: CASTLSGTGPYEQYF.

The rearrangement joins TRBV27 to TRBJ2-1; D is possibly TRBD1 or TRBD2 (5 bases each). V dropped 10 bases and J dropped 4 bases, with 20 bases sitting between them. Germline V gene sequence: CDR1 MNHEY, CDR2 SMNVEV (reference sequence). CDR3 length: 15 residues. In DNA form, the CDR3 reads TGTGCCACTTCCTTAGAGGGGACCGATTACAATGAGCAGTTCTTC. Amino acids: CATSLEGTDYNEQFF.

V gene TRBV7-8 combines with J gene TRBJ2-3, with D possibly matching TRBD2 (6 bases). The CDR3 has 16 amino acids. Germline CDR1 is SGHVS and CDR2 is FQNEAQ. V lost 5 bases, J lost 4 bases, and 19 bases lay in between. CDR3: CASSPGAGWGADTQYF. The DNA of the CDR3 is TGTGCCAGCAGCCCCGGCGCGGGGTGGGGGGCAGATACGCAGTATTTT.

The CDR3 bases are TGTGCCACCAGCTTGGGACACTACGAGCAGTACTTC. Its protein product is CATSLGHYEQYF. This chain links TRBV15 with TRBJ2-7; perhaps TRBD1 as D (6 bases). The CDR3 has 12 amino acids. Between the trimmed V and J ends, which lost 5 bases and 3 bases, there was a span of 8 bases. Germline-derived CDR1 and CDR2 are LNHNV and YYDKDF (reference sequence).

This chain uses TRBV2 with TRBJ2-7, with TRBD2 matching 11 bases. The CDR3 consists of 19 residues. Trimming at V came to 11 bases and at J to 4 bases, leaving 25 bases not matched to a gene. The germline V gene has CDR1 SNHLY and CDR2 FYNNEI. CDR3 protein: CAGLWGGQSGASGGYEQYF. The CDR3 DNA sequence: TGTGCCGGCCTCTGGGGAGGCCAGAGCGGGGCTAGCGGGGGGTACGAGCAGTACTTC.

The chain links TRBV7-3 to TRBJ2-3; 7 bases fit TRBD1. CDR1 SGHTA and CDR2 FQGTGA come from the germline V gene. The junction had 8 bases not matched to a gene; V was cut back by 5 bases and J by 3 bases. The CDR3 is 15 amino acids. Here the CDR3 reads CASSRRDSLTDTQYF. As DNA, the CDR3 is TGTGCCAGCAGCCGCCGGGACAGTTTAACAGATACGCAGTATTTT.